This TCR beta chain was profiled in a study of T cells in Graves' hyperthyroidism and ophthalmopathy. The CDR3 covers 13 residues. In germline, CDR1 is MNHNS, CDR2 SASEGT. The V end lost 6 bases, the J end lost 8 bases, and 14 bases lay between the germline ends. The TCR beta CDR3 regions underwent amplification using RNA transcripts as the source. First-round RT-PCR with HTBI primers amplified the TCR CDR3 region. One entry per CDR3 protein, called by TCRdb with MiXCR from the multiplex PCR reads. Among about 560,000 distinct CDR3 sequences listed, around 15% were seen once. This TCR was sampled from a woman between 40 and 50 years old with Graves' hyperthyroidism. What was sequenced was blood. The chain recombines TRBV6-1 with TRBJ1-5, with TRBD1 as a possible D gene (5 bases). CDR3 residues: CASSVQAAEPQHF. CDR3 bases: TGTGCCAGCAGCGTACAGGCGGCGGAGCCCCAGCATTTT.